The source of this T cell receptor beta chain is a study of Graves' ophthalmopathy and Graves' hyperthyroidism. Study results and caveats: Ophthalmopathy could be told apart from stable hyperthyroidism by a 13-signature model (87.88% sensitivity, around 84% specificity). Also, most clonotypes expanded in the thyroid above 0.001 frequency appeared in blood.

On this clonotype itself: The antigen is undetermined.

Amplified material comprised TCR beta CDR3 regions derived from RNA transcripts. First-round RT-PCR employed HTBI primers, with a second-round multiplex PCR after it. TCRdb independently ran MiXCR on the multiplex PCR reads; one entry per CDR3 protein. The sample contains roughly 400,000 distinct CDR3 sequences, approximately 20% of which appear only once. The germline gives CDR1 SGHTA, CDR2 FQGTGA. This CDR3 has 15 amino acids. Trimming removed 5 bases at V and 8 bases at J, with 18 bases between. Material for sequencing was peripheral blood. This chain uses TRBV7-3 with TRBJ2-2; either TRBD1 or TRBD2 may fit D (5 bases each). This receptor was obtained from a woman in her late teens or twenties with Graves' ophthalmopathy. The CDR3 reads CASSQGPSVAGELFF. The CDR3, as DNA: TGTGCCAGCAGCCAGGGACCGTCTGTCGCTGGGGAGCTGTTTTTT.